This T cell receptor (beta chain) was identified in a study of blood T cell repertoires in COVID-19. As for the study in general: Sources were T cells, B-cell-depleted T cells, or PBMCs; the material itself was cDNA or gDNA.

As originally analysed: Reference gene primer amplification in the assay estimated nucleated cell counts. TCRdb's table, derived via immunoSEQ multiplex PCR, lists solely in-frame clones and lacks some. V and J calls and clone size come straight from that table; D and trimming were deduced from the DNA. The sample has some 220,000 clones, approximately 81% seen once. V lost 2 bases to trimming and J lost 6 bases; unmatched junction nucleotides: 14. This CDR3 has 18 residues. Per germline, CDR1 MDHEN and CDR2 SYDVKM. The sequence was collected from a man aged 50 to 60 who had recovered from COVID-19. The sequencing input was peripheral blood. V and J are TRBV28 and TRBJ2-1; 9 nucleotides agree with TRBD2. The CDR3 DNA reads as TGTGCCAGCAGTTTAACGGGCCAGGGACTAGCCGGTTTCAATGAGCAGTTCTTC. It encodes CASSLTGQGLAGFNEQFF.